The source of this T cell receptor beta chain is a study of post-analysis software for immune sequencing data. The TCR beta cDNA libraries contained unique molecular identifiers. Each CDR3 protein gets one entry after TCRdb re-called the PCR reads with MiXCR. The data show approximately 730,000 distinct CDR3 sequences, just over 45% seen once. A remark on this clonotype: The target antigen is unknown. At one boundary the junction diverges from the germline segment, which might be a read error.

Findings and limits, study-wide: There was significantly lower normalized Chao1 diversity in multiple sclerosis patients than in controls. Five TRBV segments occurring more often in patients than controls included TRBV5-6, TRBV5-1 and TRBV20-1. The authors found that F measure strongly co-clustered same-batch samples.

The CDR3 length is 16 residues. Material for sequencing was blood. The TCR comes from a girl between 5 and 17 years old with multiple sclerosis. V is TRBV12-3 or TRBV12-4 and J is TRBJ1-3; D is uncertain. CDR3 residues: CASSLAGLASGNTRYF. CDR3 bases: TGTGCCAGCAGTTTAGCGGGGTTGGCCTCTGGAAACACCAGATATTTT.